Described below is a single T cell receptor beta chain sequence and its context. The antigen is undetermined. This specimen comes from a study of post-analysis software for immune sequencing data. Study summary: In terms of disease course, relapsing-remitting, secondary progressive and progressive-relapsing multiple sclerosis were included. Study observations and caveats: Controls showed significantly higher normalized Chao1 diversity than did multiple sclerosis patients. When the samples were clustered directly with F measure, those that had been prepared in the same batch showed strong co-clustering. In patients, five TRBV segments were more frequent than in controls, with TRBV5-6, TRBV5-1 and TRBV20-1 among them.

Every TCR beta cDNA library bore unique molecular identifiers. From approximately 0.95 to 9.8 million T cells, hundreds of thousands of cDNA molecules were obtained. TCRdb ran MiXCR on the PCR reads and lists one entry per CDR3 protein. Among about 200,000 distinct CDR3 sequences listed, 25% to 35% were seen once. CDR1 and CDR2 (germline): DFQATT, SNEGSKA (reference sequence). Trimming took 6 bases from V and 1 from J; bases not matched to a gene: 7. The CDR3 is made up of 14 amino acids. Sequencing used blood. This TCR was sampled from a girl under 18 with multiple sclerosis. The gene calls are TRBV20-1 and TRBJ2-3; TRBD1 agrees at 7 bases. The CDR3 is CSANRGTGTDTQYF. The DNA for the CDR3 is TGCAGTGCGAACAGGGGAACGGGCACAGATACGCAGTATTTT.